The source of this TCR beta chain is a study of T cells in Graves' hyperthyroidism and ophthalmopathy. RNA transcripts yielded amplified TCR beta CDR3 regions. First-round RT-PCR with HTBI primers amplified the TCR CDR3 region. MiXCR, applied by TCRdb to the multiplex PCR reads, yields one record per CDR3 protein. The table has around 340,000 distinct CDR3 sequences, approximately 15% seen once. In making diagnoses, clinical symptoms, serum thyroxine and TRAb, thyroid ultrasound and orbital computed tomography were all used. Source material for PBMCs was about 11 ml fresh peripheral blood. V shed 3 bases and J shed 6 bases, with 11 bases lying between them. Germline V CDR1 and CDR2: SEHNR, FQNEAQ (reference sequence). CDR3 length: 13 residues.

The clonotype was recovered from a woman in her 30s with Graves' hyperthyroidism. V is TRBV7-9 and J is TRBJ1-1; D gene ambiguous. The sample comprised blood. This CDR3 is CASSLQGGSEAFF. DNA of the CDR3: TGTGCCAGCAGCTTGCAAGGTGGGTCTGAAGCTTTCTTT.